This TCR beta chain is from a study of blood T cell repertoires in COVID-19. Study background: The study drew acute and convalescent COVID-19 samples from the United States, Italy and Spain. T cells, B-cell-depleted T cells, or PBMCs supplied cDNA or gDNA.

V shed 4 bases, J shed 0 bases, and the junction held 18 bases outside the gene matches. Germline CDR1 LGHDT, CDR2 YNNKEL (reference sequence). The CDR3 contains 20 residues. Original processing notes: Reference gene primers were amplified, and this amplification served to estimate nucleated cell counts. The data were produced by immunoSEQ multiplex PCR, yet TCRdb's version contains in-frame clones alone and is incomplete. D and trimming come from the DNA, and the V and J calls and clone size come from that table. The sample consists of 50,000 to 70,000 clones, roughly 88% of them appearing once. Sequencing was done on a sample of peripheral blood. The TCR originated in a woman aged 55-70 years with acute or convalescent COVID-19. This chain links TRBV3-1 (or the pseudogene TRBV3-2) with TRBJ1-3; TRBD1 agrees at 7 bases. CDR3 nucleotide sequence: TGTGCCAGCAGCCGATACCGGGACAGCCTTTTCGAGGCCTCTGGAAACACCATATATTTT. This sequence encodes CASSRYRDSLFEASGNTIYF.